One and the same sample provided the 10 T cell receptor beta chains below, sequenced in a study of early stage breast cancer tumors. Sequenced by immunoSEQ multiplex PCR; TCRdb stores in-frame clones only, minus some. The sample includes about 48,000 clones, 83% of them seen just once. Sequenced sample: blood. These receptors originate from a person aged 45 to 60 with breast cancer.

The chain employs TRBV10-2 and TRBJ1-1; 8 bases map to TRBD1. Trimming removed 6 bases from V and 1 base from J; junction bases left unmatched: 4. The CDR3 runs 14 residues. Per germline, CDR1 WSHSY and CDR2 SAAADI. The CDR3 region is CASRVQGGNTEAFF. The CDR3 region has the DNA TGCGCCAGCAGGGTACAGGGGGGGAACACTGAAGCTTTCTTT.

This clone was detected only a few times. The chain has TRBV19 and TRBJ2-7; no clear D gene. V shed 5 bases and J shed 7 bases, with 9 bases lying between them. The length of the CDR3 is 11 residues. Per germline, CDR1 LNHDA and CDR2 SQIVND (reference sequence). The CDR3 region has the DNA TGTGCCAGTAGTCAGCGTGAAGAGCAGTACTTC. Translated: CASSQREEQYF.

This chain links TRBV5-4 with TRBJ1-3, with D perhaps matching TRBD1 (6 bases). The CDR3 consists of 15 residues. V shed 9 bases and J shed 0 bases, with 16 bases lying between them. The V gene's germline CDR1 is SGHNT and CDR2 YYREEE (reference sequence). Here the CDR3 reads CATGIQGTSGNTIYF. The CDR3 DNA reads TGTGCCACCGGAATACAGGGTACCTCTGGAAACACCATATATTTT.

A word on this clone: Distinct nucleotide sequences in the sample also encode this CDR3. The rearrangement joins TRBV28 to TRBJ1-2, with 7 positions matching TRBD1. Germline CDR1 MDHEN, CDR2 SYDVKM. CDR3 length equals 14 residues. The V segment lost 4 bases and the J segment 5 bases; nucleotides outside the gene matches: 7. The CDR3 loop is CASSSPGTVYGYTF. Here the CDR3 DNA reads TGTGCCAGCAGTTCCCCCGGGACAGTTTATGGCTACACCTTC.

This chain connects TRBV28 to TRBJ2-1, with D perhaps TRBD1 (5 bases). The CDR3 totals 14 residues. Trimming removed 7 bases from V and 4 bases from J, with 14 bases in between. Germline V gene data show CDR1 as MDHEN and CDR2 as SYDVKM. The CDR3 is CASKVGVSYNEQFF. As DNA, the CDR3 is TGTGCCAGCAAGGTAGGGGTTTCTTACAATGAGCAGTTCTTC. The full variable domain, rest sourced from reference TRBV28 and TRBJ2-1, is DVKVTQSSRYLVKRTGEKVFLECVQDMDHENMFWYRQDPGLGLRLIYFSYDVKMKEKGDIPEGYSVSREKKERFSLILESASTNQTSMYLCASKVGVSYNEQFFGPGTRLTVL.

This CDR3 reads CASSFLSAGNYGYTF. Here the CDR3 DNA reads TGTGCCAGCAGTTTTTTATCGGCGGGAAACTATGGCTACACCTTC. The chain employs TRBV28 and TRBJ1-2, with no clear D. Germline lookup yields CDR1 MDHEN and CDR2 SYDVKM. The CDR3 has 15 amino acids. With 3 bases removed from V and 2 bases from J, the gap between germline ends came to 13 bases.

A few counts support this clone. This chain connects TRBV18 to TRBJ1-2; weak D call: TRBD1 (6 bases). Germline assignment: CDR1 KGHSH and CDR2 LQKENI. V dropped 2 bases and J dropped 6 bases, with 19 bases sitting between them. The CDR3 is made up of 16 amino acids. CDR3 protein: CASSPFTTGSGNGYTF. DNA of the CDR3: TGTGCCAGCTCACCATTTACTACAGGGAGCGGTAATGGCTACACCTTC.

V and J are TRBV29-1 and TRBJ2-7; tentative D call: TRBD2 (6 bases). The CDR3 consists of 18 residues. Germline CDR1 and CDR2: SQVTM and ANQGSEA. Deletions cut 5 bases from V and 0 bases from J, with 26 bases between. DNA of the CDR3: TGCAGCGTTATGACTGGGGGGATCGGGAGCTGGGGCTCCTACGAGCAGTACTTC. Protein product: CSVMTGGIGSWGSYEQYF.

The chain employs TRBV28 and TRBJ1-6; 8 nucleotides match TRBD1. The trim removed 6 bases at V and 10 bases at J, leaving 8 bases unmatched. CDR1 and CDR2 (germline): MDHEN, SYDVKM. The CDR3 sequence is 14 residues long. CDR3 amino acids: CASRKDRAGSPLHF. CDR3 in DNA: TGTGCCAGCAGAAAGGACAGGGCAGGGTCACCCCTCCACTTT. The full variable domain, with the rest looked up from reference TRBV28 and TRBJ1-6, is DVKVTQSSRYLVKRTGEKVFLECVQDMDHENMFWYRQDPGLGLRLIYFSYDVKMKEKGDIPEGYSVSREKKERFSLILESASTNQTSMYLCASRKDRAGSPLHFGNGTRLTVT.

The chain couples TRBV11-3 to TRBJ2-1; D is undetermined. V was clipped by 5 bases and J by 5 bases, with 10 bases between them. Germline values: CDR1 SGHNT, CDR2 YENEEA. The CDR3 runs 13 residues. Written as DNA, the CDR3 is TGTGCCAGCAGCCTGGGCCAGGACAATGAGCAGTTCTTC. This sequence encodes CASSLGQDNEQFF.